This T cell receptor beta chain is from a study of OX40 agonist ivuxolimab in advanced cancers. On the study more broadly: Patients were dosed with the agonistic anti-OX40 (CD134) antibody ivuxolimab.

Germline CDR1 is SGDLS and CDR2 is YYNGEE. The CDR3 totals 14 residues. Between the trimmed V and J ends, which lost 4 bases and 10 bases, there was a span of 15 bases. The table came from immunoSEQ multiplex PCR; TCRdb's copy has only in-frame clones and leaves some out. The repertoire holds roughly 92,000 clones, with 92% as singletons. Autoimmune disease history or systemic immunosuppression meant exclusion. Baseline was the first blood sampling point, followed by cycle 4 day 1 and cycle 7 day 1. The material was CD4+ or CD8+ T cells sorted from blood, obtained in a trial of the OX40 agonist ivuxolimab. The sequence was collected from an adult with an advanced solid tumor such as melanoma, head and neck, liver or kidney cancer. V is TRBV9 and J is TRBJ1-6, with TRBD1 as a possible D gene (5 bases). The CDR3 loop is CASSLGGGSSPLHF. The CDR3 DNA reads TGTGCCAGCAGCCTCGGGGGGGGAAGCTCACCCCTCCACTTT.